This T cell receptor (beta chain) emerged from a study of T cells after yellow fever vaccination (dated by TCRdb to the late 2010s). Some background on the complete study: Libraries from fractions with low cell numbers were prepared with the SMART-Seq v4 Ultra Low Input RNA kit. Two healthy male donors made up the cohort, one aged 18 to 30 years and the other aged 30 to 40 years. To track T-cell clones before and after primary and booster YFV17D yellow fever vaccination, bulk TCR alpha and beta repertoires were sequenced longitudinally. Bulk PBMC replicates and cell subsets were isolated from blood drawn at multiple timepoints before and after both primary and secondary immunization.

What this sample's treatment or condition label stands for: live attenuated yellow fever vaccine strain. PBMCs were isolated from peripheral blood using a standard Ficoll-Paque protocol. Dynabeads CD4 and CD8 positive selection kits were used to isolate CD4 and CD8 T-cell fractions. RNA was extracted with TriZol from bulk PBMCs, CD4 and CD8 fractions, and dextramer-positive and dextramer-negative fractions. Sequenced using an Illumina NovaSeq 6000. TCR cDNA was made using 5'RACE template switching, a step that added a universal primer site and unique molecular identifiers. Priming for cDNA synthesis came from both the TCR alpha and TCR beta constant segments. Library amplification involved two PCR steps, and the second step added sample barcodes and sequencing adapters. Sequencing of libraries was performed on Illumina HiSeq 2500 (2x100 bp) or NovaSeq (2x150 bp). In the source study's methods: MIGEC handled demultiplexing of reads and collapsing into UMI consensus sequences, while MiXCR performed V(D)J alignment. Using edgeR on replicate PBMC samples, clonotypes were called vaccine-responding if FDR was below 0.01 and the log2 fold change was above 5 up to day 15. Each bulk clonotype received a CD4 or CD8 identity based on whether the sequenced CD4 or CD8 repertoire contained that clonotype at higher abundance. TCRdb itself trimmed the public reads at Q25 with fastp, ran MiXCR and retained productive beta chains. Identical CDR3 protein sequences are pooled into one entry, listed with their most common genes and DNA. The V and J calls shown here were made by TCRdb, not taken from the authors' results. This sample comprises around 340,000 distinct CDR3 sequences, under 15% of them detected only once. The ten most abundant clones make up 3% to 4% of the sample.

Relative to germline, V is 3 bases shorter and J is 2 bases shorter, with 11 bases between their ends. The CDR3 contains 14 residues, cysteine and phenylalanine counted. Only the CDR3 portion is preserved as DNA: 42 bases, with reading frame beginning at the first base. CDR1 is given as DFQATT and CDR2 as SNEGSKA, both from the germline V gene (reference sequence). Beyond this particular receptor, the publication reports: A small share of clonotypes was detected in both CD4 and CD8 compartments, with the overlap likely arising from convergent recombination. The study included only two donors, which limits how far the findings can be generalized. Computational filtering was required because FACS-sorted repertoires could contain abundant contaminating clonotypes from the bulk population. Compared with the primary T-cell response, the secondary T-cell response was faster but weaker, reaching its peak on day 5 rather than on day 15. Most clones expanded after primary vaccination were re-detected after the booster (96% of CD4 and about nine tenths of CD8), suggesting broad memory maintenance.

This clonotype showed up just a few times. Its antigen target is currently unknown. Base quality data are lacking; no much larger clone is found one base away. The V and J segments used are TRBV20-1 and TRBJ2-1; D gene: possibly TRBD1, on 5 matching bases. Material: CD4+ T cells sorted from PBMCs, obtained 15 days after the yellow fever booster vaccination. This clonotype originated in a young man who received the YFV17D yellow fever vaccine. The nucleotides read TGCAGTGCTAGGGACGTGACAGCCTACAATGAGCAGTTCTTC. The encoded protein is CSARDVTAYNEQFF.